The 24 T cell receptor beta chains below all came from one sample that was sequenced in a study of identical twins (dated by TCRdb to 2016 to 2018). The method behind the library was 5' RACE. These reads were obtained on an Illumina HiSeq 2000. TCRdb trimmed public reads at Q25 via fastp, called clones via MiXCR and kept in-frame beta chains. Every entry covers one CDR3 protein and lists the most common genes and DNA from its rows. The sample has more than 650,000 distinct CDR3 sequences on record, 5.5% to 6.5% of them singletons. Of the sample, around 1.7% falls within the top ten clones. The specimen sequenced was naive T cells sorted from blood. According to the study, the label for this sample's cell subset or site signals: cells isolated with a human naive T-cell isolation kit. These receptors were obtained from a man aged 18 to 30 in good health.

This clonotype was observed at least ten times. The CDR3 reads CAISPDGGYTDTQYF. In DNA, the CDR3 is TGTGCCATCTCCCCGGATGGTGGATACACAGATACGCAGTATTTT. The chain carries TRBV10-3 and TRBJ2-3; D gene uncertain. Between the trimmed V and J ends, which lost 8 bases and 2 bases, there was a span of 17 bases. This CDR3 comprises 15 residues. CDR1 is ENHRY and CDR2 is SYGVKD in the germline V gene.

The gene calls are TRBV12-3 or TRBV12-4 and TRBJ1-4; D call uncertain. This CDR3 has 15 amino acids. Trimming took off 3 bases at V and 8 bases at J, with 16 bases between the two ends. The CDR3 bases are TGTGCCAGCAGTTTTTTCGCCCCGGGGAAGGAAAAACTGTTTTTT. This translates into CASSFFAPGKEKLFF.

This clonotype was seen a handful of times. The chain carries TRBV5-1 and TRBJ2-3, with 7 positions matching TRBD1. J was trimmed by 0 bases and V by 3 bases; bases with no gene match: 4. In germline, CDR1 is SGHRS, CDR2 YFSETQ. This CDR3 comprises 15 residues. This CDR3 reads CASSWSRGSTDTQYF. DNA for the CDR3: TGCGCCAGCAGCTGGAGCAGGGGGAGCACAGATACGCAGTATTTT.

This clonotype was counted ten times or more. The V and J genes are TRBV10-3 and TRBJ1-5; D is unclear. V was pared by 0 bases and J by 7 bases, with 10 bases between. The CDR3 extends over 14 amino acids. The germline gives CDR1 ENHRY, CDR2 SYGVKD. The CDR3 region is CAISESGMGQPQHF. The DNA for the CDR3 is TGTGCCATCAGTGAGTCAGGGATGGGGCAGCCCCAGCATTTT.

This clonotype has a count of ten or more. This chain links TRBV29-1 with TRBJ2-1; 10 bases map to TRBD2. The V gene end was trimmed by 4 bases and the J gene end by 0 bases; junction bases not matched to a gene: 9. The germline gives CDR1 SQVTM, CDR2 ANQGSEA. This CDR3 is 17 amino acids long. CDR3 nucleotide sequence: TGCAGCGTTGGCCAAATAGCGGGAGGATACTCCTACAATGAGCAGTTCTTC. It translates to CSVGQIAGGYSYNEQFF.

At least ten counts were recorded for this clonotype. J is TRBJ2-2 and V is TRBV29-1; D is unclear. This CDR3 has 12 residues. V shed 4 bases and J shed 6 bases, with 9 bases lying between them. CDR1 is SQVTM and CDR2 is ANQGSEA in the germline V gene. The CDR3 nucleotides read TGCAGCGTTGTAGGGTTCGCCGGGGAGCTGTTTTTT. Protein: CSVVGFAGELFF.

This clonotype occurred many times. The V gene is TRBV29-1, the J gene TRBJ2-4, with a tentative D call TRBD2 (6 bases). Germline CDR1 SQVTM, CDR2 ANQGSEA. The CDR3 covers 14 residues. V was shortened by 5 bases and J by 0 bases, with 11 bases between the two germline ends. The DNA of the CDR3 is TGCAGCGTTTCTGCGGGACTAGCCAAAAACATTCAGTACTTC. Translating gives CSVSAGLAKNIQYF.

This clonotype was counted between two and nine times. The germline gene is not matched at one end of the junction; a read error may be the cause. The V and J genes are TRBV7-9 and TRBJ2-1; 10 bases agree with TRBD2. Germline V gene lookup returns CDR1 SEHNR and CDR2 FQNEAQ (reference sequence). This CDR3 has 12 amino acids. The CDR3 nucleotides read TGTGCCAGCAGCTTAGAAGCTAGCGGGAGAGTGTTC. It yields the protein CASSLEASGRVF.

The V call is TRBV5-6, the J call TRBJ2-1; perhaps TRBD1 as D (6 bases). CDR3 length: 13 residues. Trimming stripped 3 bases from V and 9 bases from J, with 13 bases between. The V gene's germline CDR1 is SGHDT and CDR2 YYEEEE. The CDR3 nucleotides read TGTGCCAGCAGCTCTATTTCAGGGGCTGAGCAGTTCTTC. This sequence encodes CASSSISGAEQFF.

The chain is built from TRBV6-2 or TRBV6-3 and TRBJ1-5, with 9 bases identical to TRBD1. Germline CDR1 reads MNHEY; CDR2 reads SVGEGT. V shed 0 bases, J shed 2 bases, and the junction held 14 bases outside the gene matches. This CDR3 is built from 20 residues. CDR3 sequence (DNA): TGTGCCAGCAGTTACTCGATCTTGAGACAGGGGGTTGTTGGCAATCAGCCCCAGCATTTT. Its translation: CASSYSILRQGVVGNQPQHF.

This clonotype showed up many times. The chain employs TRBV10-3 and TRBJ2-7, with 7 bases identical to TRBD1. Trimming took 4 bases from V and 2 from J; bases not matched to a gene: 8. The CDR3 loop spans 15 amino acids. The germline V gene has CDR1 ENHRY and CDR2 SYGVKD. The CDR3 loop is CAISAGTAETYEQYF. DNA for the CDR3: TGTGCCATCAGTGCCGGGACAGCGGAGACCTACGAGCAGTACTTC.

This clonotype was seen at least ten times. The chain has TRBV6-5 and TRBJ2-1, with 7 bases that match TRBD2. The CDR3 loop spans 15 amino acids. V trimming: 1 base; J trimming: 6 bases; junction bases outside the gene matches: 6. Germline assignment: CDR1 MNHEY and CDR2 SVGAGI. CDR3 amino acids: CASSYLAGAGNEQFF. DNA for the CDR3: TGTGCCAGCAGTTACTTGGCGGGAGCGGGCAATGAGCAGTTCTTC.

The chain links TRBV2 to TRBJ1-1; D perhaps matches TRBD1 (6 bases). The germline V gene has CDR1 SNHLY and CDR2 FYNNEI. This CDR3 region has 13 residues. Between the trimmed V and J ends, which lost 7 bases and 8 bases, there was a span of 17 bases. The CDR3 region has the DNA TGTGCCAGCACCGAAAGGAGGGGGAGGGAAGCTTTCTTT. This encodes CASTERRGREAFF. The full variable domain, in which reference TRBV2 and TRBJ1-1 provide the parts outside the CDR3, is EPEVTQTPSHQVTQMGQEVILRCVPISNHLYFYWYRQILGQKVEFLVSFYNNEISEKSEIFDDQFSVERPDGSNFTLKIRSTKLEDSAMYFCASTERRGREAFFGQGTRLTVV.

This chain connects TRBV20-1 to TRBJ2-2; the D gene is possibly TRBD1 (6 bases). V lost 5 bases and J lost 3, with 13 bases in between. CDR3 size: 14 residues. The germline V gene encodes CDR1 DFQATT and CDR2 SNEGSKA (reference sequence). The CDR3 DNA follows: TGCAGTGCTCCACAACCAGGGGACACCGGGGAGCTGTTTTTT. Residues: CSAPQPGDTGELFF.

The V gene is TRBV5-1, the J gene TRBJ2-1; 10 nucleotides match TRBD2. The CDR3 is 16 amino acids. Germline V lookup: CDR1 SGHRS, CDR2 YFSETQ. Trimming removed 4 bases from V and 5 bases from J; junction bases left unmatched: 9. The CDR3 loop reads CASSQQSGRAHNEQFF. The CDR3 bases are TGCGCCAGCAGCCAACAAAGCGGGAGGGCCCACAATGAGCAGTTCTTC.

Many counts were recorded for this clonotype. The CDR3 spells CSALRQGGPLLGGYTF. CDR3 DNA sequence: TGCAGTGCTCTTAGACAGGGGGGCCCACTATTAGGTGGCTACACCTTC. The rearrangement uses TRBV20-1 and TRBJ1-2; 9 nucleotides agree with TRBD1. Germline CDR1 DFQATT, CDR2 SNEGSKA (reference sequence). There are 16 residues in the CDR3. V lost 5 bases to trimming and J lost 7 bases; unmatched junction nucleotides: 17.

This clonotype was seen a few times. This rearrangement joins TRBV28 to TRBJ2-1; the D gene is possibly TRBD1 (5 bases). The CDR3 covers 12 residues. CDR1 is MDHEN and CDR2 is SYDVKM in the germline V gene. Trimming shortened V by 10 bases and J by 6 bases, and 13 bases separated the two germline ends. The CDR3 DNA sequence: TGTGCCACCAAGGGGTTCGGCAATGAGCAGTTCTTC. Residues: CATKGFGNEQFF.

This clonotype occurred many times. J is TRBJ2-4 and V is TRBV2; 10 bases match TRBD2. Germline V gives CDR1 SNHLY, CDR2 FYNNEI. Trimming cost V 5 bases and J 3 bases; bases outside gene matches: 4. This CDR3 has 15 residues. CDR3 region: CASSFSGRNKNIQYF. In nucleotides, the CDR3 is TGTGCCAGCAGTTTTAGCGGGAGGAACAAAAACATTCAGTACTTC.

Ten or more counts support this clonotype. The chain joins TRBV3-1 to TRBJ1-5, with a weak D call TRBD1 (5 bases). This CDR3 is built from 13 residues. The V and J ends lost 6 bases and 7 bases respectively, with 13 bases between them. In germline, CDR1 is LGHDT, CDR2 YNNKEL (reference sequence). CDR3 residues: CASSDSLGQPQHF. CDR3 nucleotides: TGTGCCAGCAGTGACAGCTTAGGCCAGCCCCAGCATTTT.

The J gene is TRBJ2-1, the V gene TRBV7-6, with TRBD1 as a possible D gene (5 bases). Germline CDR1 reads SGHVS; CDR2 reads FNYEAQ. This CDR3 is 13 amino acids long. V lost 2 bases and J lost 5, with 7 bases in between. The DNA of the CDR3 is TGTGCCAGCAGCTTATCAGGGCACAATGAGCAGTTCTTC. Translating it yields CASSLSGHNEQFF.

In its sample, this clonotype was seen many times. CDR3 DNA sequence: TGTGCCAGCACCCTCGACAGCACAGATACGCAGTATTTT. This encodes CASTLDSTDTQYF. The gene calls are TRBV12-3 or TRBV12-4 and TRBJ2-3, with D uncertain. The CDR3 runs to 13 residues. The ends were cut back, 7 bases at V and 0 bases at J, with 8 bases in the middle.

This clonotype was recorded many times. This chain joins TRBV6-1 and TRBJ1-6; TRBD1 matches 8 bases. The CDR3 covers 14 residues. V dropped 6 bases and J dropped 5; count of bases not matched to a gene: 3. Germline V lookup: CDR1 MNHNS, CDR2 SASEGT. The CDR3 nucleotides are TGTGCCAGCAGCCGGACAGGGAATAATTCACCCCTCCACTTT. It yields the protein CASSRTGNNSPLHF.

The chain uses TRBV5-6 and TRBJ2-5, with a possible D match to TRBD2 (6 bases). Trimming pared 2 bases from V and 3 bases from J, leaving 11 bases between. Germline CDR1 reads SGHDT; CDR2 reads YYEEEE. The length of the CDR3 is 14 residues. The CDR3, as DNA: TGTGCCAGCAGCTTTTACCGGAGGGAAGAGACCCAGTACTTC. Translation: CASSFYRREETQYF.

V usage is TRBV20-1 and J usage is TRBJ2-7, with D possibly matching TRBD2 (6 bases). Germline V gene data show CDR1 as DFQATT and CDR2 as SNEGSKA (reference sequence). Trimming cost V 5 bases and J 3 bases, with 11 bases left between them. CDR3 length equals 12 residues. CDR3 loop: CSAAGRSYEQYF. CDR3 sequence (DNA): TGCAGTGCTGCGGGACGGAGCTACGAGCAGTACTTC.